This T cell receptor beta chain emerged from a study of regulatory T cells in long-lasting Graves disease. Time point: newly diagnosed GD, antithyroid drugs for less than 3 months. PBMCs were the source of the RNA used for TCR sequencing. Researchers made TCR beta libraries by using iRepertoire HTBI primers and running Arm-PCR on CDR3 regions. TCRdb re-derived calls from the multiplex PCR reads in MiXCR, one entry per CDR3 protein. This table has roughly 440,000 distinct CDR3 sequences, 16% appearing once. A few counts support this clonotype. V shed 6 bases and J 6 bases; nucleotides not matched to a gene: 10. The CDR3 runs 14 residues. Germline-derived CDR1 and CDR2 are MNHNS and SASEGT. This same sample was also part of a study on T cells in Graves' hyperthyroidism and ophthalmopathy.

The sequences come from peripheral blood mononuclear cells (PBMCs), collected at new diagnosis, from a patient treated with antithyroid drugs. The chain links TRBV6-1 to TRBJ2-7, with 8 nucleotides matching TRBD2. This sequence was found in a woman aged 18-29 years with Graves disease. The CDR3 DNA sequence: TGTGCCAGCAGGGGGTTGGCTAGCGGGTTCGAGCAGTACTTC. Translation gives CASRGLASGFEQYF.